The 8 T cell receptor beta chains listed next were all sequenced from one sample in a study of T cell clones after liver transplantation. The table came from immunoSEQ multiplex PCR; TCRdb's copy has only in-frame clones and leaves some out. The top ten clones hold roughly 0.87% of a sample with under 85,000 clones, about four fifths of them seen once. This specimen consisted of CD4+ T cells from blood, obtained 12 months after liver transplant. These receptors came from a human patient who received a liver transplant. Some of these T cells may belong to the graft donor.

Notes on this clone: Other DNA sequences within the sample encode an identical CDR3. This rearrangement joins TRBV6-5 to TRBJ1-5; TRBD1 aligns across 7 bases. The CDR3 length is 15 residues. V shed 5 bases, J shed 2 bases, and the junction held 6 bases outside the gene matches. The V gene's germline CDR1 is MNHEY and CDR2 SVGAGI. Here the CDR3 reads CASSPRGRGNQPQHF. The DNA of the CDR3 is TGTGCCAGCAGTCCTAGGGGGCGAGGCAATCAGCCCCAGCATTTT.

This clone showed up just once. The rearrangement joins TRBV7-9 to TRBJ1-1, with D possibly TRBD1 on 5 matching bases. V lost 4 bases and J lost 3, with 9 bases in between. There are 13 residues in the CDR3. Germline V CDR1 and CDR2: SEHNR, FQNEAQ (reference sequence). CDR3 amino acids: CASSYRSDTEAFF. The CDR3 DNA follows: TGTGCCAGCAGCTACAGGTCGGACACTGAAGCTTTCTTT.

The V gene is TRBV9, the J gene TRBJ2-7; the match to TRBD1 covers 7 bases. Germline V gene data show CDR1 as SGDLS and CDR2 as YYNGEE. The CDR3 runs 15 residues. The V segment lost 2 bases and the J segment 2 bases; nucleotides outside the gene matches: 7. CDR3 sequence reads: CASSVRDSKTYEQYF. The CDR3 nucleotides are TGTGCCAGCAGCGTCCGGGACAGTAAAACCTACGAGCAGTACTTC.

CDR3 in amino acids: CASSWTGEDYGYTF. The DNA for the CDR3 is TGTGCCAGCAGCTGGACAGGGGAGGACTATGGCTACACCTTC. This chain uses TRBV5-4 with TRBJ1-2; 9 bases match TRBD1. The CDR3 is 14 residues long. Germline CDR1 SGHNT, CDR2 YYREEE (reference sequence). V was pared by 3 bases and J by 3 bases, with 3 bases of the junction left unmatched. Based on the CDR3 plus reference TRBV5-4 and TRBJ1-2, the full variable domain is ETGVTQSPTHLIKTRGQQVTLRCSSQSGHNTVSWYQQALGQGPQFIFQYYREEENGRGNFPPRFSGLQFPNYSSELNVNALELDDSALYLCASSWTGEDYGYTFGSGTRLTVV.

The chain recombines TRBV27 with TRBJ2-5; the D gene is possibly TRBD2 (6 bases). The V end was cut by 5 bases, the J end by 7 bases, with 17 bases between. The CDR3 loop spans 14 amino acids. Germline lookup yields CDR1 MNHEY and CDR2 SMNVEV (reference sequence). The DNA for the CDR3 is TGTGCCAGCAGTCCAGGGACTCCCTCGGGGACCCAGTACTTC. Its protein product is CASSPGTPSGTQYF.

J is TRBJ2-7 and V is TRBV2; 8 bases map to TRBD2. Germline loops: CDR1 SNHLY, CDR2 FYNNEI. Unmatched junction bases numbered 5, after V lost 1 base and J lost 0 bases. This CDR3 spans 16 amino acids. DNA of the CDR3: TGTGCCAGCAGTGAAGGGTGGCGGGAGGACTCCTACGAGCAGTACTTC. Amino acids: CASSEGWREDSYEQYF.

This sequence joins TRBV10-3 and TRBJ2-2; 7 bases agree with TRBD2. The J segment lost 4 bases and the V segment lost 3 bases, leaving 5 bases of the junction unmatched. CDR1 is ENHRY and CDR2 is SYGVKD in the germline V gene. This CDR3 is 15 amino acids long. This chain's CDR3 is CAISDSGTTTGELFF. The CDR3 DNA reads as TGTGCCATCAGTGACTCCGGGACTACCACCGGGGAGCTGTTTTTT.

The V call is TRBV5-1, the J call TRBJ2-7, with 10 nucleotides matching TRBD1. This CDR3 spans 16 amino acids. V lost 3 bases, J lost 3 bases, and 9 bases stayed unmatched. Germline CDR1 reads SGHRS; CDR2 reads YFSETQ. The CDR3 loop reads CASSWGPGQGNYEQYF. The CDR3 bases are TGCGCCAGCAGCTGGGGACCGGGACAGGGGAACTACGAGCAGTACTTC.